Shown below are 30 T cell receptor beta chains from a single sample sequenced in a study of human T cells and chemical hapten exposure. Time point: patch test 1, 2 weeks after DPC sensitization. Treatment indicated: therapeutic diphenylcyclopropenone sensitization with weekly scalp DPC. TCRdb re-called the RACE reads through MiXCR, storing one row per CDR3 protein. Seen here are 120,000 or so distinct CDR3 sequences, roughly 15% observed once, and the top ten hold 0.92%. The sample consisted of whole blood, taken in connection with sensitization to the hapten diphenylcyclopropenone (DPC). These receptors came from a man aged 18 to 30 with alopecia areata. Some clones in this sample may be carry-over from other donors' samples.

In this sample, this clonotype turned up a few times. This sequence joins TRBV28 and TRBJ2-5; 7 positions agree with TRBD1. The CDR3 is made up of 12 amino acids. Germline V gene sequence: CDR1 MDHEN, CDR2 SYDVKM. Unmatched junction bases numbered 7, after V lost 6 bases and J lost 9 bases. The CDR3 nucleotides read TGTGCCAGCAGCCTACAGGGGCTAGCCCAGTACTTC. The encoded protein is CASSLQGLAQYF.

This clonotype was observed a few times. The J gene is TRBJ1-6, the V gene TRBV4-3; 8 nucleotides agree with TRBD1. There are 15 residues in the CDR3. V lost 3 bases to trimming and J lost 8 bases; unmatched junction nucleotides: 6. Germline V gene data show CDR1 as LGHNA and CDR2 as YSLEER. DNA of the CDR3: TGCGCCAGCAGCCAGGCTCGACAGGGGTATTCACCCCTCCACTTT. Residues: CASSQARQGYSPLHF.

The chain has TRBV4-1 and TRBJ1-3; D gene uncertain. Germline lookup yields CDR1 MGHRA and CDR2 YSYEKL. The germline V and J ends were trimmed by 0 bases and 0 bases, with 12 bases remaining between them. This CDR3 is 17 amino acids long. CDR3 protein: CASSQDFAGVSGNTIYF. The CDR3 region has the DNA TGCGCCAGCAGCCAAGATTTTGCTGGAGTCTCTGGAAACACCATATATTTT.

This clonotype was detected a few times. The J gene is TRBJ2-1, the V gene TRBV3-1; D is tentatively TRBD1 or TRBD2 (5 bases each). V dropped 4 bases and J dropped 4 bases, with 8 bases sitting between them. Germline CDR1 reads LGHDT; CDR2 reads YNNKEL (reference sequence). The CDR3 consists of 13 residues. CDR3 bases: TGTGCCAGCAGCCGGGGGAGTTACAATGAGCAGTTCTTC. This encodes CASSRGSYNEQFF.

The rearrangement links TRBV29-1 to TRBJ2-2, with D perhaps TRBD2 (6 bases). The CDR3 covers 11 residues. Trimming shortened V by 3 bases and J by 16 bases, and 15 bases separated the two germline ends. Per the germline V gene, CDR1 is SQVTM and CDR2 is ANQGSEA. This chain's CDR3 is CSVERRDGRFF. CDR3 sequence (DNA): TGCAGCGTTGAGAGGAGGGACGGCCGGTTTTTT.

The CDR3 protein is CASSYSFRSSGANVLTF. The CDR3 DNA reads as TGTGCCAGCAGTTACTCTTTCCGAAGCTCTGGGGCCAACGTCCTGACTTTC. The chain links TRBV6-5 to TRBJ2-6; D is unresolved. V lost 0 bases to trimming and J lost 0 bases, with 9 bases between them. CDR3 size: 17 residues. Germline CDR1 and CDR2: MNHEY and SVGAGI.

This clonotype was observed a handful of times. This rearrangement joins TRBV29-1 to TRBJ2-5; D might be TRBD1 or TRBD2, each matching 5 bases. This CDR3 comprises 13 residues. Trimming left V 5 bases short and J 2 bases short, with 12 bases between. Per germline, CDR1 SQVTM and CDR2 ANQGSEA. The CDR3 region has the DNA TGCAGCGTTCTGGGTGGGGGACAAGAGACCCAGTACTTC. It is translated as CSVLGGGQETQYF.

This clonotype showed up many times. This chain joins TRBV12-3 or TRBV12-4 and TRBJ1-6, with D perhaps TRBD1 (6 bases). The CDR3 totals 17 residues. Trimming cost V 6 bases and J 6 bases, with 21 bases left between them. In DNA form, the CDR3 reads TGTGCCAGCAGCCCGTCACCCTCGGGACAAGCTAATTCACCCCTCCACTTT. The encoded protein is CASSPSPSGQANSPLHF.

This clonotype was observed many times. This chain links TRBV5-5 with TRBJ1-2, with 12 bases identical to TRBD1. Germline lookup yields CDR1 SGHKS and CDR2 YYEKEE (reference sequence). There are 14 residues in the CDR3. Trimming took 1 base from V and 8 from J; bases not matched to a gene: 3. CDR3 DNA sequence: TGTGCCAGCAGCTTGTCGGGACAGGGGGCCGGCTACACCTTC. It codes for CASSLSGQGAGYTF. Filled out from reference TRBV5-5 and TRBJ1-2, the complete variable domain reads DAGVTQSPTHLIKTRGQQVTLRCSPISGHKSVSWYQQVLGQGPQFIFQYYEKEERGRGNFPDRFSARQFPNYSSELNVNALLLGDSALYLCASSLSGQGAGYTFGSGTRLTVV.

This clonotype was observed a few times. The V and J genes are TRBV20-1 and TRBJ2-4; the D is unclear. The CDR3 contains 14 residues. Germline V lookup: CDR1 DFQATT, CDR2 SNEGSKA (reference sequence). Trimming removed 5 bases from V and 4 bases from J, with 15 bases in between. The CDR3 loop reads CSACRPRIKNIQYF. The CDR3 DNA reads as TGCAGTGCTTGCCGACCTAGGATAAAAAACATTCAGTACTTC.

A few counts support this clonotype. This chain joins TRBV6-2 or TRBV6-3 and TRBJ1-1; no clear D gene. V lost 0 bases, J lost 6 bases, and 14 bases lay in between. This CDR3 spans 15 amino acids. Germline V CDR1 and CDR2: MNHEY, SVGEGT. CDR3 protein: CASSYSSVRIPEAFF. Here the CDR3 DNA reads TGTGCCAGCAGTTACTCGTCAGTGCGGATCCCTGAAGCTTTCTTT.

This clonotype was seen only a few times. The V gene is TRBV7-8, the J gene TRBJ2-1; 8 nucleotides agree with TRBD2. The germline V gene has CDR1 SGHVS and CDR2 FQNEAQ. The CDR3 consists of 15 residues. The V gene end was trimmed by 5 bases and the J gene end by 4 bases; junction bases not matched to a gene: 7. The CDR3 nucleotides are TGTGCCAGCAGCACCCGACTAGCGAAATACAATGAGCAGTTCTTC. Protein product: CASSTRLAKYNEQFF.

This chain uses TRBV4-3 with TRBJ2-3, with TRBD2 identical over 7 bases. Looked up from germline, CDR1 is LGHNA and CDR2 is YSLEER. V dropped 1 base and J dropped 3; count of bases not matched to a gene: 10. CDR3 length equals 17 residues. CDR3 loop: CASSQGGGPGSTDTQYF. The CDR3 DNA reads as TGCGCCAGCAGCCAAGGGGGAGGGCCCGGGAGTACAGATACGCAGTATTTT.

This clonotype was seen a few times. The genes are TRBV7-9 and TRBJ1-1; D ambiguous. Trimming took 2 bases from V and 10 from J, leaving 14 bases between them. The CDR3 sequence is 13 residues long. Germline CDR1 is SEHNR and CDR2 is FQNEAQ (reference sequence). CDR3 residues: CASSLKGAERAFF. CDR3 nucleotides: TGTGCCAGCAGCTTAAAGGGAGCCGAGAGAGCTTTCTTT.

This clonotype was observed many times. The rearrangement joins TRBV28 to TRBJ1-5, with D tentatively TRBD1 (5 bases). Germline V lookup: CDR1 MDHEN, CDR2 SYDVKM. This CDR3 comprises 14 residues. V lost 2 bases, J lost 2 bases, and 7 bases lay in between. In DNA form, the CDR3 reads TGTGCCAGCAGTTTAGGACACCGCAATCAGCCCCAGCATTTT. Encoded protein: CASSLGHRNQPQHF.

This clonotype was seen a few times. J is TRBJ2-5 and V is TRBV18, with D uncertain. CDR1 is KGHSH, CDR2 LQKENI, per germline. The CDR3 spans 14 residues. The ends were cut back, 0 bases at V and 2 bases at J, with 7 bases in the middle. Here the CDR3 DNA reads TGTGCCAGCTCACCACCGATGAGACAAGAGACCCAGTACTTC. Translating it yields CASSPPMRQETQYF.

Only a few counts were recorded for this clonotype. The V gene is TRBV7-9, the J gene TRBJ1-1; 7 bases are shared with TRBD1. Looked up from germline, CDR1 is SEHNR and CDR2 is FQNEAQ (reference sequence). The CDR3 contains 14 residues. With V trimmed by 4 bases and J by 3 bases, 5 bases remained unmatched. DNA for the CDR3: TGTGCCAGCAGCTCACAGGGGACTCACACTGAAGCTTTCTTT. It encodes CASSSQGTHTEAFF.

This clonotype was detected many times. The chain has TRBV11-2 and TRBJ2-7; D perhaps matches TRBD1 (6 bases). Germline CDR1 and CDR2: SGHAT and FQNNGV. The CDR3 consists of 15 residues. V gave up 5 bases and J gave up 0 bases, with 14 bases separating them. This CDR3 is CASSLRGGSSYEQYV. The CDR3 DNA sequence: TGTGCCAGCAGCCTCCGAGGGGGTAGCTCCTACGAGCAGTACGTC.

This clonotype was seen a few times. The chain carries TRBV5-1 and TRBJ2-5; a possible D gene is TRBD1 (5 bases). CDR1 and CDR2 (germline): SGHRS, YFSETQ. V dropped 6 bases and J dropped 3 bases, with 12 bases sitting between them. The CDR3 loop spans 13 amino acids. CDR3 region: CASTLSREETQYF. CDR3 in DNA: TGCGCCAGCACCCTCTCCAGGGAAGAGACCCAGTACTTC. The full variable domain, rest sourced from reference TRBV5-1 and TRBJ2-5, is KAGVTQTPRYLIKTRGQQVTLSCSPISGHRSVSWYQQTPGQGLQFLFEYFSETQRNKGNFPGRFSGRQFSNSRSEMNVSTLELGDSALYLCASTLSREETQYFGPGTRLLVL.

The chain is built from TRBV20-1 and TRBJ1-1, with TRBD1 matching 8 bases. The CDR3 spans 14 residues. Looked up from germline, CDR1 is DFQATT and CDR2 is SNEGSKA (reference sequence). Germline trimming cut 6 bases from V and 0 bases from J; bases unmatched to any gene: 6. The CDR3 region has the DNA TGCAGTGCGACAGACAGGGGATTGAACACTGAAGCTTTCTTT. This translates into CSATDRGLNTEAFF.

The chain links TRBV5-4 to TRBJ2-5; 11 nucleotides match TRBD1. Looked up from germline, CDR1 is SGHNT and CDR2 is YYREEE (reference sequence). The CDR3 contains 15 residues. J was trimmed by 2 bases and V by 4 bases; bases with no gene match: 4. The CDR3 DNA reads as TGTGCCAGCAGCATAGGACAGGGGGCACAAGAGACCCAGTACTTC. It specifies CASSIGQGAQETQYF.

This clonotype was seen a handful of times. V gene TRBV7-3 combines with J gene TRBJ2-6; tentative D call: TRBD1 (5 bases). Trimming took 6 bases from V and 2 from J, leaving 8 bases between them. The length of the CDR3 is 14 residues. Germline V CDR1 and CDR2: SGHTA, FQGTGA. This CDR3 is CASRARAGANVLTF. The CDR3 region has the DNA TGTGCCAGCAGAGCCAGGGCTGGGGCCAACGTCCTGACTTTC. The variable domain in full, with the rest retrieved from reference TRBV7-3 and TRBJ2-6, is GAGVSQTPSNKVTEKGKYVELRCDPISGHTALYWYRQSLGQGPEFLIYFQGTGAADDSGLPNDRFFAVRPEGSVSTLKIQRTERGDSAVYLCASRARAGANVLTFGAGSRLTVL.

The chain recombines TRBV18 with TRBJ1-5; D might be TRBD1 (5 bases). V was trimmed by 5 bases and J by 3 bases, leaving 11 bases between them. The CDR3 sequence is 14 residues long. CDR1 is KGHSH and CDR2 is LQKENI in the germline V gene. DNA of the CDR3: TGTGCCAGCTCAAGGGACGGCTCCAATCAGCCCCAGCATTTT. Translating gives CASSRDGSNQPQHF.

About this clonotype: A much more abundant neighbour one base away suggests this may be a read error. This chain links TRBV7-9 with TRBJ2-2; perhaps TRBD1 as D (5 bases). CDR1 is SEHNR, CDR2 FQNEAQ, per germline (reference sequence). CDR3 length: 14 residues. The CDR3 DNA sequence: TGTGCCAGCGGCTTTACAGGCTCCACCGGGGAGCTGTTTTTT. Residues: CASGFTGSTGELFF.

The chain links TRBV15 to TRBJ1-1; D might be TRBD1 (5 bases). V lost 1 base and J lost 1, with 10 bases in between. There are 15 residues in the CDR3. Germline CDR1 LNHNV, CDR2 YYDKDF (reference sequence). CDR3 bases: TGTGCCACCAGCAGAGCAGGGCATCGGAACACTGAAGCTTTCTTT. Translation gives CATSRAGHRNTEAFF. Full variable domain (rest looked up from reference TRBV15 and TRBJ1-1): DAMVIQNPRYQVTQFGKPVTLSCSQTLNHNVMYWYQQKSSQAPKLLFHYYDKDFNNEADTPDNFQSRRPNTSFCFLDIRSPGLGDTAMYLCATSRAGHRNTEAFFGQGTRLTVV.

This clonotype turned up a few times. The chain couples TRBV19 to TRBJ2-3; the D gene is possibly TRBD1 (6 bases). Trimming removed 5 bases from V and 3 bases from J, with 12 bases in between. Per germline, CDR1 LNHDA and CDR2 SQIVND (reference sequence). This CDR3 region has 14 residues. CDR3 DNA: TGTGCCAGTAGTTCCAGGGGCGGTACAGATACGCAGTATTTT. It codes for CASSSRGGTDTQYF.

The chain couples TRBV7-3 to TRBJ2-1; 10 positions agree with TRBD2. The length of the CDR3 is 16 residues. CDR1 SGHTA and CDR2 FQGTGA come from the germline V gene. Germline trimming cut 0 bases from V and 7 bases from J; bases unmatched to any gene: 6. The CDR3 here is CASSLTVAGGMNEQFF. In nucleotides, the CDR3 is TGTGCCAGCAGCTTAACGGTAGCGGGGGGTATGAATGAGCAGTTCTTC.

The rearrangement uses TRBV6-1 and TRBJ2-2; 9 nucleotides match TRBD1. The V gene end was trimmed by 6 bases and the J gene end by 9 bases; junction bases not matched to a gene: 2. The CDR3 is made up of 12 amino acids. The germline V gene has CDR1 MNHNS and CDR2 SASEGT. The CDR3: CASRQGARELFF. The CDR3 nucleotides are TGTGCCAGCAGACAGGGGGCGCGGGAGCTGTTTTTT.

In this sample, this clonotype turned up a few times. This CDR3 reads CASSQGGDGSYNEQFF. For the CDR3, the DNA is TGCGCCAGCAGCCAAGGTGGGGATGGTTCCTACAATGAGCAGTTCTTC. The chain links TRBV4-1 to TRBJ2-1; D is uncertain. CDR1 and CDR2 from the germline V gene are MGHRA and YSYEKL. The length of the CDR3 is 16 residues. The V end was cut by 1 base, the J end by 1 base, with 11 bases between.

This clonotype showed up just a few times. The chain's CDR3 is CASSFRDGSQYF. As DNA, the CDR3 is TGTGCCAGCAGTTTCCGGGACGGGTCGCAGTACTTC. The J gene is TRBJ2-7, the V gene TRBV27; D is tentatively TRBD1 or TRBD2 (5 bases each). Germline values: CDR1 MNHEY, CDR2 SMNVEV (reference sequence). V lost 3 bases and J 9 bases, leaving 12 bases between the germline ends. This CDR3 contains 12 residues.